This entry lists 21 T cell receptor beta chains sequenced from one sample in a study of shared clonotypes between healthy human individuals. Assay used: immunoSEQ multiplex PCR; TCRdb lists only in-frame clones, some missing. The table shows about 730,000 clones, with about two thirds occurring only once. Sequencing input: memory CD4+ T cells sorted from blood. Subset given: CD45RA-negative fraction. The receptors originated from a woman aged 30 to 39 in good health.

This clone was detected many times. The chain employs TRBV28 and TRBJ2-5, with 8 bases identical to TRBD1. Gene TRBJ2-7 matches the end of the DNA better, so the J call may be wrong. Germline V gives CDR1 MDHEN, CDR2 SYDVKM. The length of the CDR3 is 18 residues. CDR3 protein: CASSGPGQVPLSAYEQYF. The CDR3 coding sequence is TGTGCCAGCAGTGGACCGGGACAGGTTCCCTTATCGGCCTACGAGCAGTACTTC.

The chain couples TRBV28 to TRBJ1-1; D is perhaps TRBD1 (5 bases). The germline V and J ends were trimmed by 4 bases and 4 bases, with 13 bases remaining between them. From germline, CDR1 is MDHEN and CDR2 SYDVKM. The CDR3 has 14 residues. CDR3 residues: CASSSGWVSTEAFF. In DNA, the CDR3 is TGTGCCAGCAGTTCAGGGTGGGTGAGCACTGAAGCTTTCTTT.

The chain uses TRBV5-1 and TRBJ1-2; 11 bases are shared with TRBD1. Germline V gene sequence: CDR1 SGHRS, CDR2 YFSETQ. V dropped 0 bases and J dropped 6; count of bases not matched to a gene: 7. The CDR3 totals 16 residues. The CDR3 is CASSLAPGQGVHGYTF. CDR3 nucleotides: TGCGCCAGCAGCTTGGCACCGGGACAGGGGGTTCATGGCTACACCTTC.

This clone was detected ten times or more. The chain joins TRBV30 to TRBJ2-3; D gene ambiguous. The CDR3 length is 12 residues. The V gene lost 2 bases and the J gene lost 6 bases, with 9 bases spanning the gap. Germline assignment: CDR1 GTSNPN and CDR2 SVGIG (reference sequence). For the CDR3, the DNA is TGTGCCTGGAGTCCCCTTCGGGATACGCAGTATTTT. Its protein is CAWSPLRDTQYF.

CDR3 nucleotides: TGTGCCAGCAGCTTAGGGCAGAAGTACCAAGAGACCCAGTACTTC. This encodes CASSLGQKYQETQYF. The V and J genes are TRBV7-9 and TRBJ2-5; no definite D call. The V gene lost 1 base and the J gene lost 0 bases, with 9 bases spanning the gap. CDR3 size: 15 residues. In germline, CDR1 is SEHNR, CDR2 FQNEAQ (reference sequence).

The chain recombines TRBV25-1 with TRBJ1-2; 7 positions agree with TRBD1. CDR3 length equals 15 residues. CDR1 and CDR2 (germline): MGHDK, SYGVNS. V shed 6 bases and J 3 bases; nucleotides not matched to a gene: 10. This CDR3 reads CASSPEAGGDYGYTF. CDR3 nucleotides: TGTGCCAGCAGCCCCGAGGCAGGGGGGGACTATGGCTACACCTTC.

This chain joins TRBV30 and TRBJ2-2; D possibly corresponds to TRBD2 (6 bases). The length of the CDR3 is 15 residues. In germline, CDR1 is GTSNPN, CDR2 SVGIG (reference sequence). Trimming pared 6 bases from V and 5 bases from J, leaving 19 bases between. This CDR3 reads CACPLTSSWTGELFF. The CDR3 nucleotides read TGTGCCTGTCCCCTTACTAGCTCTTGGACCGGGGAGCTGTTTTTT.

The genes are TRBV18 and TRBJ2-3, with D unresolved. Germline V gene sequence: CDR1 KGHSH, CDR2 LQKENI. The germline V and J ends were trimmed by 1 base and 6 bases, with 8 bases remaining between them. The length of the CDR3 is 13 residues. The CDR3 DNA reads as TGTGCCAGCTCACCACAGGGCCTGGATACGCAGTATTTT. It specifies CASSPQGLDTQYF.

This chain connects TRBV7-8 to TRBJ2-3; 10 bases agree with TRBD2. The CDR3 is 16 amino acids. Germline V gives CDR1 SGHVS, CDR2 FQNEAQ. The J segment lost 4 bases and the V segment lost 2 bases, leaving 6 bases of the junction unmatched. CDR3 nucleotide sequence: TGTGCCAGCAGCTTAAGGTTGGGACTAGCGTCAGATACGCAGTATTTT. The encoded protein is CASSLRLGLASDTQYF.

This clone has just a few counts. The chain combines TRBV7-9 with TRBJ1-1, with D unclear. Germline CDR1 is SEHNR and CDR2 is FQNEAQ (reference sequence). Trimming removed 0 bases at V and 1 base at J, with 9 bases between. The CDR3 has 15 residues. CDR3 nucleotides: TGTGCCAGCAGCTTAGCAAGGGCAGGGAACACTGAAGCTTTCTTT. It specifies CASSLARAGNTEAFF.

This clone was recorded at least ten times. The same CDR3 arises from other DNA sequences in this sample as well. The genes are TRBV29-1 and TRBJ1-1; D gene uncertain. Germline assignment: CDR1 SQVTM and CDR2 ANQGSEA. The CDR3 has 12 residues. Trimming pared 5 bases from V and 3 bases from J, leaving 10 bases between. Written as DNA, the CDR3 is TGCAGCGTTCGACTTTCCCACACTGAAGCTTTCTTT. Translation gives CSVRLSHTEAFF.

The chain is built from TRBV5-1 and TRBJ2-6, with D unresolved. Germline CDR1 SGHRS, CDR2 YFSETQ. This CDR3 comprises 17 residues. The ends were cut back, 3 bases at V and 6 bases at J, with 19 bases in the middle. The CDR3 loop is CASSWELSGIPANVLTF. DNA of the CDR3: TGCGCCAGCAGCTGGGAACTGTCTGGGATACCGGCCAACGTCCTGACTTTC.

There are a few counts of this clone. This chain links TRBV5-8 with TRBJ2-1; 8 nucleotides agree with TRBD1. Germline V gene lookup returns CDR1 SGHTS and CDR2 YDEGEE. This CDR3 region has 16 residues. The junction had 14 bases not matched to a gene; V was cut back by 0 bases and J by 12 bases. CDR3 bases: TGTGCCAGCAGCTTGGGGTTGGACAGGGCAATTTCGGGGCAGTTCTTC. Encoded protein: CASSLGLDRAISGQFF.

This clone appeared a single time. The CDR3 is CASSFGGLANLGETQYF. The CDR3 DNA follows: TGTGCCAGCAGTTTTGGGGGACTAGCCAACCTGGGGGAGACCCAGTACTTC. The rearrangement links TRBV28 to TRBJ2-5; 9 nucleotides align to TRBD2. V lost 3 bases to trimming and J lost 5 bases; unmatched junction nucleotides: 13. Germline-derived CDR1 and CDR2 are MDHEN and SYDVKM. CDR3 size: 17 residues.

CDR3 residues: CASSLVGGGELFF. CDR3 nucleotides: TGTGCCAGCAGCTTAGTCGGCGGCGGGGAGCTGTTTTTT. This chain uses TRBV7-6 with TRBJ2-2; D not resolved. Trimming took 1 base from V and 7 from J, leaving 7 bases between them. The germline CDR1 and CDR2 sequences are SGHVS and FNYEAQ. This CDR3 comprises 13 residues.

The J gene is TRBJ1-3, the V gene TRBV4-1, with 8 bases that match TRBD1. The trim removed 0 bases at V and 1 base at J, leaving 5 bases unmatched. This CDR3 contains 17 residues. Per the germline V gene, CDR1 is MGHRA and CDR2 is YSYEKL. This CDR3 is CASSQDWQGASGNTIYF. The CDR3 coding sequence is TGCGCCAGCAGCCAAGATTGGCAGGGGGCTTCTGGAAACACCATATATTTT.

This chain links TRBV11-2 with TRBJ2-7, with 9 positions matching TRBD1. The length of the CDR3 is 15 residues. Trimming took 4 bases from V and 6 from J; bases not matched to a gene: 10. From germline, CDR1 is SGHAT and CDR2 FQNNGV. This chain's CDR3 is CASSSDRGSLGEQYF. The CDR3 DNA is TGTGCCAGCAGCTCGGACAGGGGATCCTTAGGCGAGCAGTACTTC.

The rearrangement uses TRBV4-1 and TRBJ2-1, with D possibly TRBD1 on 6 matching bases. Deletions cut 1 base from V and 7 bases from J, with 17 bases between. Per the germline V gene, CDR1 is MGHRA and CDR2 is YSYEKL. The CDR3 totals 16 residues. CDR3 region: CASSQAGRDTGNEQFF. The DNA of the CDR3 is TGCGCCAGCAGCCAAGCGGGACGGGACACCGGAAATGAGCAGTTCTTC.

This clone occurred many times. The V gene is TRBV7-9, the J gene TRBJ2-7, with 7 bases matching TRBD2. V was pared by 3 bases and J by 6 bases, with 8 bases of the junction left unmatched. Germline values: CDR1 SEHNR, CDR2 FQNEAQ (reference sequence). The CDR3 loop spans 14 amino acids. This chain's CDR3 is CASSFLSSGREQYF. CDR3 in DNA: TGTGCCAGCAGCTTTTTGTCTAGCGGTCGCGAGCAGTACTTC.

The V call is TRBV6-5, the J call TRBJ1-2, with D perhaps matching TRBD1 (6 bases). The germline V gene has CDR1 MNHEY and CDR2 SVGAGI. The V gene lost 6 bases and the J gene lost 8 bases, with 22 bases spanning the gap. This CDR3 is built from 15 residues. The CDR3 loop is CASRNVGSGAVGYTF. In DNA, the CDR3 is TGTGCCAGCAGAAATGTGGGGTCGGGGGCGGTAGGCTACACCTTC.

This chain connects TRBV4-1 to TRBJ1-1; D is possibly TRBD1 (5 bases). V was trimmed by 4 bases and J by 1 base, leaving 13 bases between them. The CDR3 is 15 residues long. CDR1 MGHRA and CDR2 YSYEKL come from the germline V gene. Written as DNA, the CDR3 is TGCGCCAGCAGCCCGAGTTCAGGGCCGAACACTGAAGCTTTCTTT. It yields the protein CASSPSSGPNTEAFF.